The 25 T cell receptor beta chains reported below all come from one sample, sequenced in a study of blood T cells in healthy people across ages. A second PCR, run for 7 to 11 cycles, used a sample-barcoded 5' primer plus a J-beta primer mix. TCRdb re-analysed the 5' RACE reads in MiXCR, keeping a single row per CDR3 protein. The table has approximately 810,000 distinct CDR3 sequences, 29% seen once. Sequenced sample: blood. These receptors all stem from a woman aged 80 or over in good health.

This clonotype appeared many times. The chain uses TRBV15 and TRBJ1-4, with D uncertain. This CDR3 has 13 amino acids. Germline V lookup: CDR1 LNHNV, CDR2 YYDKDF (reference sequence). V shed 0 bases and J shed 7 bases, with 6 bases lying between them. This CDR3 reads CATSRDTSEKLFF. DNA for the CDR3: TGTGCCACCAGCAGAGATACGAGTGAAAAACTGTTTTTT.

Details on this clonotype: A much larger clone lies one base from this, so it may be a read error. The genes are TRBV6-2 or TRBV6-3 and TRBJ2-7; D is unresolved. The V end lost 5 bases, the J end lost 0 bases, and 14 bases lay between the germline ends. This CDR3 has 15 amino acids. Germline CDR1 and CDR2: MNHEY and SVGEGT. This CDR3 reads CASSHMSPSSYEQYF. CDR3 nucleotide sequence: TGTGCCAGCAGTCACATGTCTCCGAGCTCCTACGAGCAGTACTTC.

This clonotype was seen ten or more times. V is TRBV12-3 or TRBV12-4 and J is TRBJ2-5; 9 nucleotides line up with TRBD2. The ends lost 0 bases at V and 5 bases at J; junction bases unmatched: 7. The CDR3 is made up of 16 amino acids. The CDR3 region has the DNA TGTGCCAGCAGTTTAGCGGATCTAGCGGGGCGTGAGACCCAGTACTTC. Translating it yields CASSLADLAGRETQYF.

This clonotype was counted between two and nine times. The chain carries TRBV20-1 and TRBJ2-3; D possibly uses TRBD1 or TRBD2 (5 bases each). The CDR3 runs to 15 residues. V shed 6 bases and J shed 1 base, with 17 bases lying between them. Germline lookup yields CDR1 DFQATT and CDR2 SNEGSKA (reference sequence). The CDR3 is CSADRDVGRTDTQYF. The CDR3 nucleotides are TGCAGTGCAGACCGGGACGTAGGACGCACAGATACGCAGTATTTT.

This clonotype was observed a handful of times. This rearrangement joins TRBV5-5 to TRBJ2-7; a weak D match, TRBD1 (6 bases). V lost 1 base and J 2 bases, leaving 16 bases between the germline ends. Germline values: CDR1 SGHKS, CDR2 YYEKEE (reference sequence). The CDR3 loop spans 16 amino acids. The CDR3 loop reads CASSLFSQGNAYEQYF. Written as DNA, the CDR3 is TGTGCCAGCAGCTTGTTTTCCCAGGGGAACGCCTACGAGCAGTACTTC.

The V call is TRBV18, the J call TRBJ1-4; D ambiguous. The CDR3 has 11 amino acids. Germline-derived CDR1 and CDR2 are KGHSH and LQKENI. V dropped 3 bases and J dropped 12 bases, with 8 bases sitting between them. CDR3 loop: CASSPQRELFF. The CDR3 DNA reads TGTGCCAGCTCACCTCAGAGGGAACTGTTTTTT.

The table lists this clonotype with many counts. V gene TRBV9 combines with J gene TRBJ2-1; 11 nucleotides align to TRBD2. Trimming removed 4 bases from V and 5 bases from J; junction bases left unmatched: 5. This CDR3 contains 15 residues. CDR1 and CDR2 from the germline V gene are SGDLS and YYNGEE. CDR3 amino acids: CASSTIAGGNNEQFF. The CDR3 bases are TGTGCCAGCAGCACAATAGCGGGGGGGAACAATGAGCAGTTCTTC.

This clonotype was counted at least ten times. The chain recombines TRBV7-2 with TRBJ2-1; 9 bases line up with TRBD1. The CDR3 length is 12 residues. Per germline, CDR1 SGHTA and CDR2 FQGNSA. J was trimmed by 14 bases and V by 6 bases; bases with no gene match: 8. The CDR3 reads CASRGTGGPEFF. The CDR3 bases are TGTGCCAGCAGGGGAACAGGGGGCCCAGAGTTCTTC. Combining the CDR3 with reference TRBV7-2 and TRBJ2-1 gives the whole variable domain GAGVSQSPSNKVTEKGKDVELRCDPISGHTALYWYRQSLGQGLEFLIYFQGNSAPDKSGLPSDRFSAERTGGSVSTLTIQRTQQEDSAVYLCASRGTGGPEFFGPGTRLTVL.

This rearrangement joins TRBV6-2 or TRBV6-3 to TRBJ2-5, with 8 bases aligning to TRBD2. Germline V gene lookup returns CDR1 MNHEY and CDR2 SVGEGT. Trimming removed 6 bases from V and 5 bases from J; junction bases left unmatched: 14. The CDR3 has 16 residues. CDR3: CASRPLAGGWRETQYF. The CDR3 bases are TGTGCCAGCAGACCCTTGGCGGGGGGCTGGCGTGAGACCCAGTACTTC.

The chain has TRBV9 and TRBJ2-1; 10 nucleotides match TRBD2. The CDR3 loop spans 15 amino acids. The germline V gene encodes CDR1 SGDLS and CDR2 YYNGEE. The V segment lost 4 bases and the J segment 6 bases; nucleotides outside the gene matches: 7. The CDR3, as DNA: TGTGCCAGCAGCCCCCGGACTAGCGGATCCAATGAGCAGTTCTTC. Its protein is CASSPRTSGSNEQFF. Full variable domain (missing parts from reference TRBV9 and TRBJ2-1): DSGVTQTPKHLITATGQRVTLRCSPRSGDLSVYWYQQSLDQGLQFLIQYYNGEERAKGNILERFSAQQFPDLHSELNLSSLELGDSALYFCASSPRTSGSNEQFFGPGTRLTVL.

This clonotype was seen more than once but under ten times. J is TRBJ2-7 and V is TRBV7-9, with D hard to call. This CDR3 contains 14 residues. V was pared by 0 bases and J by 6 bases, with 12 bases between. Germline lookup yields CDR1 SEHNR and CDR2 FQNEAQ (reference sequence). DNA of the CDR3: TGTGCCAGCAGCTTAGCAGGCGGCCGAGGCGAGCAGTACTTC. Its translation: CASSLAGGRGEQYF.

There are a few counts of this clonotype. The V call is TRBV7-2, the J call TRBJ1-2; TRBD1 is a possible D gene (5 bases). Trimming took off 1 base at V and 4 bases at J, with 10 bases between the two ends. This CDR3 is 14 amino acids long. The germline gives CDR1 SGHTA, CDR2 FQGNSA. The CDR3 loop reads CASSLDRRAYGYTF. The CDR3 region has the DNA TGTGCCAGCAGCTTAGATCGCAGGGCCTATGGCTACACCTTC.

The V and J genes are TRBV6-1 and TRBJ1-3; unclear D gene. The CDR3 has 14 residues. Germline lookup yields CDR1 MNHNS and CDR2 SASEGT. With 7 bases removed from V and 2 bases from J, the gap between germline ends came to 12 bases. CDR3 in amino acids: CASTRTFAGNTIYF. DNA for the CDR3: TGTGCCAGCACCCGGACCTTCGCTGGAAACACCATATATTTT.

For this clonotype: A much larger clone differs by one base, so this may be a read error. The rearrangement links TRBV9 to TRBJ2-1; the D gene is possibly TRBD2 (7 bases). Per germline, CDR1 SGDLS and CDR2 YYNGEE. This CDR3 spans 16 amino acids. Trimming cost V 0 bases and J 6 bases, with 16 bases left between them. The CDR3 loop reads CASSVVGGGESNEQFF. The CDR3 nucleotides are TGTGCCAGCAGCGTAGTGGGGGGGGGCGAGTCCAATGAGCAGTTCTTC.

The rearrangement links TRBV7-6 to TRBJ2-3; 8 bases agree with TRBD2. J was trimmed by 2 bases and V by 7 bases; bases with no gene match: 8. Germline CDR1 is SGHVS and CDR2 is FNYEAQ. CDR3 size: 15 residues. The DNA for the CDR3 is TGTGCCAGCATCCGGGAGGGGGGCCTCACAGATACGCAGTATTTT. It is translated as CASIREGGLTDTQYF.

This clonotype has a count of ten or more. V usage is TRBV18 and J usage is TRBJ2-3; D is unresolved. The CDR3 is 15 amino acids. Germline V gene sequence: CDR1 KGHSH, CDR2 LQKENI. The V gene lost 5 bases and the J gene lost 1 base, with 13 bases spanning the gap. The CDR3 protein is CASSAPSLGTDTQYF. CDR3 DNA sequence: TGTGCCAGCTCAGCTCCATCACTTGGCACAGATACGCAGTATTTT.

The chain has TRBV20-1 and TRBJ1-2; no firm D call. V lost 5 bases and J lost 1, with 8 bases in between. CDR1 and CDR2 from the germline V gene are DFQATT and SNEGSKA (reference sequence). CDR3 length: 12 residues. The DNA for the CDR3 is TGCAGTGCTCCGCAGGTTAACTATGGCTACACCTTC. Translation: CSAPQVNYGYTF.

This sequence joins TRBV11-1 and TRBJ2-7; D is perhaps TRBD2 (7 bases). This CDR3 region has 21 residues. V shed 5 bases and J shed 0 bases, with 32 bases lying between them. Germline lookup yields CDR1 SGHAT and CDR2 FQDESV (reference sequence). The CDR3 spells CASSPRRGGSGNMGASYEQYF. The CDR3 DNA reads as TGTGCCAGCAGCCCCAGGAGAGGGGGGAGCGGGAATATGGGGGCCTCCTACGAGCAGTACTTC.

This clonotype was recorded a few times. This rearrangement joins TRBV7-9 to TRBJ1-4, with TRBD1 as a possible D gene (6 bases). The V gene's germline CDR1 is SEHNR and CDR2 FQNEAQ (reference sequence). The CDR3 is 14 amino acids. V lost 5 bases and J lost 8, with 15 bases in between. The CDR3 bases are TGTGCCAGCAGCAAAGGGGGATGGAGGGAAAAACTGTTTTTT. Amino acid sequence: CASSKGGWREKLFF.

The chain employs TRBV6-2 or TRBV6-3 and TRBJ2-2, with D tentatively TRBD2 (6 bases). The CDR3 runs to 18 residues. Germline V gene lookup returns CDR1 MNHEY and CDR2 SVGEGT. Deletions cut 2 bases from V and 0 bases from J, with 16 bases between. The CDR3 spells CASSYPSSGTPNTGELFF. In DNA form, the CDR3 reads TGTGCCAGCAGTTACCCCTCCTCCGGGACTCCGAACACCGGGGAGCTGTTTTTT.

Here the CDR3 DNA reads TGCGCCAGCAGCTTCAGGGGGAGGGACACCGGGGAGCTGTTTTTT. Translating gives CASSFRGRDTGELFF. The rearrangement uses TRBV5-1 and TRBJ2-2; D assignment may be TRBD1 or TRBD2 (7 bases each). Trimming stripped 2 bases from V and 3 bases from J, with 11 bases between. Germline CDR1 SGHRS, CDR2 YFSETQ. The length of the CDR3 is 15 residues.

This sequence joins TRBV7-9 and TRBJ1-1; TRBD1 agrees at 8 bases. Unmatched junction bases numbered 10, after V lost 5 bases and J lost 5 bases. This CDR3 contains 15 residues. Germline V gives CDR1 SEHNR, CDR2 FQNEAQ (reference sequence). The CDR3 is CASSPARGRLTEAFF. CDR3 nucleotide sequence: TGTGCCAGCAGCCCGGCCAGGGGGCGTCTGACTGAAGCTTTCTTT.

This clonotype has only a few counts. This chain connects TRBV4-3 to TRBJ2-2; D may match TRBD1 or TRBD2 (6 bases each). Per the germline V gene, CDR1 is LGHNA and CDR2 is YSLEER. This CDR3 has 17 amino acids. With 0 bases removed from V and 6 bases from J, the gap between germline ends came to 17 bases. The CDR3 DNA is TGCGCCAGCAGCCAAGAACTAGCACAGGGATCTGCCGGGGAGCTGTTTTTT. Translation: CASSQELAQGSAGELFF.

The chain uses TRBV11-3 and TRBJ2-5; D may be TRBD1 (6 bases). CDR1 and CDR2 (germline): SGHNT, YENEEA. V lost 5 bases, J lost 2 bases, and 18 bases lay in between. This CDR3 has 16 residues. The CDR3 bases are TGTGCCAGCAGCCGTCGGGACACAGACGCACAAGAGACCCAGTACTTC. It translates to CASSRRDTDAQETQYF.

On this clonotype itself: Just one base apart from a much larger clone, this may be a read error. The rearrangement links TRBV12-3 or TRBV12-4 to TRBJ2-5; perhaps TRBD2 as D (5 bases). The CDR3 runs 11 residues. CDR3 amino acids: CASSVASEQYF. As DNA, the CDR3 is TGTGCCAGCAGTGTAGCGAGTGAGCAGTACTTC.